The present T cell receptor beta chain was sequenced within a study of technical replicates of blood from several donors. CDR1 and CDR2 from the germline V gene are ENHRY and SYGVKD. Trimming removed 7 bases from V and 7 bases from J; junction bases left unmatched: 4. The CDR3 runs 12 residues. Only in-frame clones appear in the TCRdb table, and some are missing; sequencing was by immunoSEQ multiplex PCR. This sample yields 72,000 or so clones, of which around 95% are seen a single time; 0.39% belongs to the top ten. The sequenced sample consisted of T cells isolated from PBMCs. This chain links TRBV10-3 with TRBJ1-1; 9 bases align to TRBD1. The clonotype originates from a human donor in good health. The CDR3 sequence is CAITLTGGEAFF. DNA for the CDR3: TGTGCCATCACCTTGACAGGGGGTGAAGCTTTCTTT.